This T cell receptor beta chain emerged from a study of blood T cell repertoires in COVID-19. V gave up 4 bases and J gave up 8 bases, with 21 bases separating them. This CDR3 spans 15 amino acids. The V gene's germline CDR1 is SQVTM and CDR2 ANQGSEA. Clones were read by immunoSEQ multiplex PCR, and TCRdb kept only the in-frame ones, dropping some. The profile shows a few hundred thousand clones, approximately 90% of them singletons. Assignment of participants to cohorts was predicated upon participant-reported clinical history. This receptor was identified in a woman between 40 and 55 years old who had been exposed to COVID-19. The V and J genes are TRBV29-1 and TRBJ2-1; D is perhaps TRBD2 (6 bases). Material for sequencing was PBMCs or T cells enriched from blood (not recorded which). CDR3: CSVVSSGPPGDEQFF. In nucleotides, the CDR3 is TGCAGCGTTGTTAGTAGCGGTCCGCCGGGGGATGAGCAGTTCTTC.